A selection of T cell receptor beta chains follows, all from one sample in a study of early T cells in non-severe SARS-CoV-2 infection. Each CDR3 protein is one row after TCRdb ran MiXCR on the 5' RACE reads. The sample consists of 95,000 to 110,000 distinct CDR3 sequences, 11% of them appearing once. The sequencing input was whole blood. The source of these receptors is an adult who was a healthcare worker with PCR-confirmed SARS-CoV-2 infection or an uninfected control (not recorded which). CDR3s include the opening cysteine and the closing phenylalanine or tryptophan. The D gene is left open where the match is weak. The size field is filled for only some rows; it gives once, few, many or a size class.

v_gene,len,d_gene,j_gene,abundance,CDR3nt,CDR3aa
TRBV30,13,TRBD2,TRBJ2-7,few,TGTGCCTGGCTAGCGGTCTCTAGGAACGAGCAGTACTTC,CAWLAVSRNEQYF
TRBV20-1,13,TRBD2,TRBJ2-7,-,TGCAGTGCTAGGCTAGCGGGTGTCCACGAGCAGTACTTC,CSARLAGVHEQYF
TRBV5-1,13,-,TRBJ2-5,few,TGCGCCAGCAGCACTTCAGGGGTAGAGACCCAGTACTTC,CASSTSGVETQYF
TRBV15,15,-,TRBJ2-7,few,TGTGCCACCAGCACCAGGGTCGCTAGTACCTACGAGCAGTACTTC,CATSTRVASTYEQYF
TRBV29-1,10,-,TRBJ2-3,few,TGCAGCGTTGCCCCAGATACGCAGTATTTT,CSVAPDTQYF
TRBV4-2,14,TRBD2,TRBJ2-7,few,TGTGCCAGCAGCCAGCTAGCGGGAGACGGCGAGCAGTACTTC,CASSQLAGDGEQYF
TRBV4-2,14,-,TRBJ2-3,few,TGTGCCAGCAGCCAAGTTCACTACACAGATACGCAGTATTTT,CASSQVHYTDTQYF
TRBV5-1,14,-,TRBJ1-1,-,TGCGCCAGCAGCTCCGGTGTTGCGAACACTGAAGCTTTCTTT,CASSSGVANTEAFF
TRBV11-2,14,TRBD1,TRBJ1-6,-,TGTGCCAGCAGCTCACAGGGGAAAGATTCACCCCTCCACTTT,CASSSQGKDSPLHF
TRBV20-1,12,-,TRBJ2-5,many,TGCAGTGCTAGACTAGCGAGCGAGACCCAGTACTTC,CSARLASETQYF
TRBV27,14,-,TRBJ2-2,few,TGTGCCAGCAGTAGAGTCAGGGACACCGGGGAGCTGTTTTTT,CASSRVRDTGELFF
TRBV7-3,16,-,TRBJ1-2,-,TGTGCCAGCATCTCCCGCGGGCCAGGGAAAGTCTATGGCTACACCTTC,CASISRGPGKVYGYTF
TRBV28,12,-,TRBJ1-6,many,TGTGCCAGCAGTTTAAACCATTCACCCCTCCACTTT,CASSLNHSPLHF
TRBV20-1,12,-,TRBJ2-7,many,TGCAGTGTACCCAGGGGGGCCCTCGAGCAGTACTTC,CSVPRGALEQYF
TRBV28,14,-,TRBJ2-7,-,TGTGCCGTGCAGGAGGAGGGAATCTCCTACGAGCAGTACTTC,CAVQEEGISYEQYF
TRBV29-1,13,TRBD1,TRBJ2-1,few,TGCAGCGGGAGCAGGGGGCTCTACAATGAGCAGTTCTTC,CSGSRGLYNEQFF
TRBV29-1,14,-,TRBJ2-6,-,TGCAGCGTTGTTATGGATGCTGGGGCCAACGTCCTGACTTTC,CSVVMDAGANVLTF
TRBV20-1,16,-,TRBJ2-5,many,TGCAGTGCCAGGACGGTCGAAGCGAAAGCCGAAGAGACCCAGTACTTC,CSARTVEAKAEETQYF
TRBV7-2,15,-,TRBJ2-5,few,TGTGCCAGCAGCTTAGAGGGCGGGATTCGGGCGACCCAGTACTTC,CASSLEGGIRATQYF
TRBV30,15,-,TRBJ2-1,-,TGTGCCTGGAGTGCGAGCGGTCGCTCCTACAATGAGCAGTTCTTC,CAWSASGRSYNEQFF
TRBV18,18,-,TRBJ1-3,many,TGTGCCAGCTCACCACGAGGATCGAGCCCCATCTCTGGAAACACCATATATTTT,CASSPRGSSPISGNTIYF
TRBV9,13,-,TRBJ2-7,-,TGTGCCAGCAGCCTACATGGGGGCGGCGAGCAGTACTTC,CASSLHGGGEQYF
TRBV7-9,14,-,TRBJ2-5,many,TGTGCCAGCAGCTCGACTAGGGGCCACGAGACCCAGTACTTC,CASSSTRGHETQYF
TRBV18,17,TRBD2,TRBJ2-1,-,TGTGCCAGCTCACCTAACGCTCCGGGAGGACTCTACAATGAGCAGTTCTTC,CASSPNAPGGLYNEQFF
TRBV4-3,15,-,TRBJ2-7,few,TGCGCCAGCAGCCAAGCGGCTAGGCTCTTCAACGAGCAGTACTTC,CASSQAARLFNEQYF